Listed below are T cell receptor beta chains from one sample, sequenced in a study of T-cell reconstitution after alpha-beta-depleted transplantation in children. MiXCR, run by TCRdb on the PCR reads, gives a single entry per CDR3 protein. The sample yields 450,000 to 600,000 distinct CDR3 sequences, roughly a tenth seen once. Sequences were derived from PBMCs, sampled before TCRalphabeta/CD19-depleted stem cell transplant. The receptors derive from a child younger than 10 with inherited bone marrow failure, due to receive a stem cell transplant. Both conserved end residues are part of each CDR3. D genes are given only for firm matches. Expanded clones are given a class, and other clones once, few, many or no size at all.

J gene: TRBJ2-7; D gene: -; V gene: TRBV12-3/TRBV12-4; CDR3 length: 14; clone size: -; CDR3 DNA: TGTGCCAGCAGTTTAGGAGGGAGGAGGGGCGAGCAGTACTTC; CDR3 protein: CASSLGGRRGEQYF
J gene: TRBJ2-3; D gene: -; V gene: TRBV6-1; CDR3 length: 14; clone size: many; CDR3 DNA: TGTGCCAGCACTAGCGTTGTGAGCACAGATACGCAGTATTTT; CDR3 protein: CASTSVVSTDTQYF
J gene: TRBJ2-7; D gene: TRBD2; V gene: TRBV20-1; CDR3 length: 16; clone size: -; CDR3 DNA: TGCAGTGCTAGAGTAACTGTAGCGGGAGATTACAATGAGCAGTACTTC; CDR3 protein: CSARVTVAGDYNEQYF
J gene: TRBJ2-6; D gene: -; V gene: TRBV20-1; CDR3 length: 13; clone size: many; CDR3 DNA: TGCAGTGCCACAGGGCCGGGGGCCAACGTCCTGACTTTC; CDR3 protein: CSATGPGANVLTF
J gene: TRBJ2-1; D gene: -; V gene: TRBV15; CDR3 length: 13; clone size: many; CDR3 DNA: TGTGCCACCAGTGGGGCGGGTTACAATGAGCAGTTCTTC; CDR3 protein: CATSGAGYNEQFF
J gene: TRBJ1-5; D gene: TRBD1; V gene: TRBV19; CDR3 length: 17; clone size: once; CDR3 DNA: TGTGCCAGTAGTATAGAACTGTTGGGACAGGGGGCGCAGCCCCAGCATTTT; CDR3 protein: CASSIELLGQGAQPQHF
J gene: TRBJ1-6; D gene: TRBD1; V gene: TRBV7-9; CDR3 length: 15; clone size: many; CDR3 DNA: TGTGCCAGCAGCCCAGGGACAGGGGATAATTCACCCCTCCACTTT; CDR3 protein: CASSPGTGDNSPLHF
J gene: TRBJ2-3; D gene: -; V gene: TRBV7-9; CDR3 length: 17; clone size: many; CDR3 DNA: TGTGCCAGCAGCCCACTAACAGGGCGAGGAGGCACAGATACGCAGTATTTT; CDR3 protein: CASSPLTGRGGTDTQYF
J gene: TRBJ2-2; D gene: -; V gene: TRBV3-1; CDR3 length: 13; clone size: many; CDR3 DNA: TGTGCCAGCAGCCAATCAAACACCGGGGAGCTGTTTTTT; CDR3 protein: CASSQSNTGELFF
J gene: TRBJ2-3; D gene: -; V gene: TRBV27; CDR3 length: 16; clone size: many; CDR3 DNA: TGTGCCAGCAGTTTCGCGGGACTCGTCATGGGAGATACGCAGTATTTT; CDR3 protein: CASSFAGLVMGDTQYF
J gene: TRBJ1-5; D gene: TRBD1; V gene: TRBV19; CDR3 length: 16; clone size: -; CDR3 DNA: TGTGCCAGTAGTATTGGGACAGGGGCGAGGAATCAGCCCCAGCATTTT; CDR3 protein: CASSIGTGARNQPQHF
J gene: TRBJ1-1; D gene: -; V gene: TRBV2; CDR3 length: 13; clone size: -; CDR3 DNA: TGTGCCTTAACCCTAAGACGGAACACTGAAGCTTTCTTT; CDR3 protein: CALTLRRNTEAFF
J gene: TRBJ2-1; D gene: -; V gene: TRBV29-1; CDR3 length: 13; clone size: few; CDR3 DNA: TGCAGCGTTGAACGGGTGAACGGAAATGAGCAGTTCTTC; CDR3 protein: CSVERVNGNEQFF
J gene: TRBJ1-1; D gene: -; V gene: TRBV9; CDR3 length: 11; clone size: -; CDR3 DNA: TGTGCCAGCAGCGTCCTTATTGAAGCTTCCTTT; CDR3 protein: CASSVLIEASF
J gene: TRBJ2-7; D gene: TRBD1; V gene: TRBV10-3; CDR3 length: 13; clone size: -; CDR3 DNA: TGTGCCATGATGGGACAGGGCTCCTACGAGCAGTACTTC; CDR3 protein: CAMMGQGSYEQYF
J gene: TRBJ2-7; D gene: TRBD2; V gene: TRBV6-2/TRBV6-3; CDR3 length: 16; clone size: many; CDR3 DNA: TGTGCCAGCAGTTACGGGCTAGCGGGCCCCTGGGACGAGCAGTACTTC; CDR3 protein: CASSYGLAGPWDEQYF
J gene: TRBJ1-6; D gene: TRBD1; V gene: TRBV20-1; CDR3 length: 15; clone size: many; CDR3 DNA: TGCAGTGCTATGATAGGGACAGGGGCCAATTCACCCCTCCACTTT; CDR3 protein: CSAMIGTGANSPLHF
J gene: TRBJ2-7; D gene: TRBD2; V gene: TRBV27; CDR3 length: 14; clone size: -; CDR3 DNA: TGTGCCAGCAGTTGGACTAGCGGGAGATACGAGCAGTACTTC; CDR3 protein: CASSWTSGRYEQYF
J gene: TRBJ2-7; D gene: TRBD2; V gene: TRBV6-1; CDR3 length: 13; clone size: few; CDR3 DNA: TGTGCCAGCAGGGAGCGGGGGTCCTACGAGCAGTACTTC; CDR3 protein: CASRERGSYEQYF
J gene: TRBJ2-1; D gene: -; V gene: TRBV28; CDR3 length: 12; clone size: few; CDR3 DNA: TGTGCCAGCATTTTCGGGGCGCCGGAGCAGTTCTTC; CDR3 protein: CASIFGAPEQFF
J gene: TRBJ2-5; D gene: -; V gene: TRBV19; CDR3 length: 13; clone size: -; CDR3 DNA: TGTGCCAGTACCCCGAGAGCTTCGGAGACCCAGTACTTC; CDR3 protein: CASTPRASETQYF
J gene: TRBJ2-2; D gene: -; V gene: TRBV28; CDR3 length: 16; clone size: many; CDR3 DNA: TGTGCCAGCAGTTTTATTGCCCTTGCGAACACCGGGGAGCTGTTTTTT; CDR3 protein: CASSFIALANTGELFF
J gene: TRBJ2-1; D gene: -; V gene: TRBV5-1; CDR3 length: 18; clone size: many; CDR3 DNA: TGCGCCAGCAGCTTAACCCGGGATGGTCGGAGACTTTACAATGAGCAGTTCTTC; CDR3 protein: CASSLTRDGRRLYNEQFF
J gene: TRBJ2-1; D gene: TRBD2; V gene: TRBV12-3/TRBV12-4; CDR3 length: 16; clone size: few; CDR3 DNA: TGTGCCAGCAGCCCCTCTAGCGGGGCCTCCTACAATGAGCAGTTCTTC; CDR3 protein: CASSPSSGASYNEQFF
J gene: TRBJ1-4; D gene: -; V gene: TRBV4-2; CDR3 length: 14; clone size: many; CDR3 DNA: TGTGCCAGCAGCCAAGGCGTGGGAGGTGAAAAACTGTTTTTT; CDR3 protein: CASSQGVGGEKLFF